Shown below are 23 T cell receptor beta chains from a single sample sequenced in a study of vaccination effects on CD4 cells after COVID-19. The antigens these receptors bind are not known. Assay: immunoSEQ multiplex PCR; the TCRdb copy retains only in-frame clones and omits some. Found here are nearly 50,000 clones, around 74% of them singletons; the top ten hold 4.5% to 5.5%. Following culture for around 10 days, CD4+ T cells were isolated. Documented for the person is a PCR-confirmed SARS-CoV-2 infection occurring between March and December 2020. All study participants received two doses of BNT162b2 or mRNA-1273 vaccine. The input for sequencing was CD4+ T cells from PBMCs cultured without peptide, taken after COVID-19 vaccination. The receptors here all came from a human donor who had a prior SARS-CoV-2 infection.

V and J are TRBV6-5 and TRBJ1-1; no firm D call. Germline-derived CDR1 and CDR2 are MNHEY and SVGAGI. This CDR3 region has 12 residues. Trimming took 7 bases from V and 2 from J, leaving 8 bases between them. CDR3 amino acids: CASKVGNTEAFF. The CDR3 DNA reads as TGTGCCAGCAAGGTGGGCAACACTGAAGCTTTCTTT.

This chain connects TRBV9 to TRBJ1-2; 7 nucleotides agree with TRBD1. After removal of 3 bases from V and 2 bases from J, the junction contained 4 bases not matched to a gene. The CDR3 length is 14 residues. The V gene's germline CDR1 is SGDLS and CDR2 YYNGEE. This chain's CDR3 is CASSATGHNYGYTF. CDR3 coding DNA: TGTGCCAGCAGCGCGACAGGGCACAACTATGGCTACACCTTC.

The J gene is TRBJ2-4, the V gene TRBV6-6; 7 nucleotides agree with TRBD1. Germline V gene data show CDR1 as MNHNY and CDR2 as SVGAGI (reference sequence). V trimming: 6 bases; J trimming: 1 base; junction bases outside the gene matches: 6. The CDR3 covers 15 residues. CDR3 residues: CASRGQGVAKNIQYF. CDR3 nucleotide sequence: TGTGCCAGCAGAGGGCAGGGGGTTGCCAAAAACATTCAGTACTTC.

The chain couples TRBV6-5 to TRBJ1-3; weak D call: TRBD1 (5 bases). Trimming removed 8 bases from V and 4 bases from J, with 12 bases in between. CDR3 length: 13 residues. Germline V lookup: CDR1 MNHEY, CDR2 SVGAGI. Here the CDR3 DNA reads TGTGCCAGCCAGGGTCAGGCAGGAAACACCATATATTTT. This sequence encodes CASQGQAGNTIYF.

The chain carries TRBV18 and TRBJ2-5; D remains ambiguous. In germline, CDR1 is KGHSH, CDR2 LQKENI. The CDR3 length is 11 residues. V lost 3 bases to trimming and J lost 4 bases, with 3 bases between them. CDR3 loop: CASSPGETQYF. The CDR3 DNA reads TGTGCCAGCTCACCGGGAGAGACCCAGTACTTC. Full variable domain (rest looked up from reference TRBV18 and TRBJ2-5): NAGVMQNPRHLVRRRGQEARLRCSPMKGHSHVYWYRQLPEEGLKFMVYLQKENIIDESGMPKERFSAEFPKEGPSILRIQQVVRGDSAAYFCASSPGETQYFGPGTRLLVL.

About this clone itself: One junction end does not reproduce the germline sequence, and a read error may be involved. This rearrangement joins TRBV7-7 to TRBJ2-5, with D possibly matching TRBD2 (6 bases). The CDR3 totals 14 residues. Per germline, CDR1 SSHAT and CDR2 FNYEAQ (reference sequence). CDR3 DNA: TGTGCTAGCAGCCCGAATCTAGCGACCGAGACCCAGTACTTC. Its translation: CASSPNLATETQYF.

This clone is deemed medium-sized (0.01 to 0.1%). The V call is TRBV10-3, the J call TRBJ2-2; TRBD2 aligns across 13 bases. From germline, CDR1 is ENHRY and CDR2 SYGVKD. V was clipped by 5 bases and J by 0 bases; unmatched bases: 3. The CDR3 has 17 residues. CDR3 protein: CAISPTSGGPNTGELFF. The CDR3 DNA reads TGTGCCATCAGTCCGACTAGCGGGGGGCCGAACACCGGGGAGCTGTTTTTT.

This rearrangement joins TRBV3-1 (or the pseudogene TRBV3-2) to TRBJ2-3; D call uncertain. The V end lost 0 bases, the J end lost 3 bases, and 16 bases lay between the germline ends. In germline, CDR1 is LGHDT, CDR2 YNNKEL (reference sequence). The CDR3 is made up of 17 amino acids. In DNA form, the CDR3 reads TGTGCCAGCAGCCAAGATCCCGGCGGCCGTAGGACAGATACGCAGTATTTT. This encodes CASSQDPGGRRTDTQYF.

The chain joins TRBV5-1 to TRBJ1-4, with D perhaps matching TRBD1 (6 bases). The V and J ends lost 4 bases and 0 bases respectively, with 13 bases between them. Germline V gene lookup returns CDR1 SGHRS and CDR2 YFSETQ. The length of the CDR3 is 16 residues. CDR3 region: CASSKTGPATNEKLFF. CDR3 nucleotides: TGCGCCAGCAGCAAAACAGGGCCCGCAACTAATGAAAAACTGTTTTTT.

The V gene is TRBV4-3, the J gene TRBJ1-2; possibly TRBD1 for D (5 bases). This CDR3 contains 15 residues. CDR1 and CDR2 from the germline V gene are LGHNA and YSLEER. Between the trimmed V and J ends, which lost 3 bases and 7 bases, there was a span of 18 bases. The CDR3 DNA reads TGCGCCAGCAGCCAGTTGGACCGGGACCGAACTGGCTACACCTTC. This encodes CASSQLDRDRTGYTF.

This clone was counted only a few times. The CDR3 does not close with the conserved phenylalanine or tryptophan, likely indicating a read error. Because the CDR3's place on the DNA is in doubt, the DNA is left out and the CDR3 is given as listed by TCRdb. The V and J genes are TRBV20-1 and TRBJ1-1; TRBD1, the table's D call, lacks a check against the DNA. CDR1 and CDR2 from the germline V gene are DFQATT and SNEGSKA (reference sequence). 10 amino acids form the CDR3, both terminal residues included. CDR3 region: CSAGTFVARL.

V is TRBV6-5 and J is TRBJ1-1; the D is unclear. The CDR3 spans 10 residues. CDR1 and CDR2 from the germline V gene are MNHEY and SVGAGI. V dropped 6 bases and J dropped 3 bases, with 2 bases sitting between them. CDR3 DNA: TGTGCCAGCAGGTACACTGAAGCTTTCTTT. Translating it yields CASRYTEAFF.

This rearrangement joins TRBV27 to TRBJ2-3; D might be TRBD1 (5 bases). Trimming left V 10 bases short and J 1 base short, with 9 bases between. The V gene's germline CDR1 is MNHEY and CDR2 SMNVEV (reference sequence). This CDR3 has 12 amino acids. In nucleotides, the CDR3 is TGTGCCAACACAGGCGGCACAGATACGCAGTATTTT. Translation gives CANTGGTDTQYF.

This clone was seen a few times. This sequence joins TRBV6-2 or TRBV6-3 and TRBJ2-1; 8 nucleotides match TRBD2. The CDR3 contains 21 residues. V shed 0 bases and J 9 bases; nucleotides not matched to a gene: 25. Germline V lookup: CDR1 MNHEY, CDR2 SVGEGT. The CDR3, as DNA: TGTGCCAGCAGTTACTCGAGTGGTACGGCACCCGGGACTAGAGTAGATGTTGAGCAGTTCTTC. Residues: CASSYSSGTAPGTRVDVEQFF.

As for this clone: The junction departs from the called germline gene at one end, perhaps through a read error. The gene calls are TRBV7-7 and TRBJ2-7; 9 nucleotides agree with TRBD2. Germline CDR1 and CDR2: SSHAT and FNYEAQ (reference sequence). The CDR3 runs 20 residues. The CDR3 loop is CASSLVLAGAPQRNSYEQYF. CDR3 DNA sequence: TGTGCTAGCAGCTTAGTCTTAGCGGGGGCTCCACAGCGAAACTCCTACGAGCAGTACTTC. Variable domain in full (rest from reference TRBV7-7 and TRBJ2-7): GAGVSQSPRYKVTKRGQDVTLRCDPISSHATLYWYQQALGQGPEFLTYFNYEAQPDKSGLPSDRFSAERPEGSISTLTIQRTEQRDSAMYRCASSLVLAGAPQRNSYEQYFGPGTRLTVT.

This clone showed up just once. The chain employs TRBV9 and TRBJ2-1; TRBD2 aligns across 8 bases. Germline CDR1 reads SGDLS; CDR2 reads YYNGEE. V shed 4 bases, J shed 7 bases, and the junction held 10 bases outside the gene matches. The CDR3 extends over 15 amino acids. The CDR3 DNA reads TGTGCCAGCAGCCCGGGACTAGGGGGTGTGAATGAGCAGTTCTTC. As protein: CASSPGLGGVNEQFF.

The J gene is TRBJ1-1, the V gene TRBV2; D ambiguous. The germline V gene has CDR1 SNHLY and CDR2 FYNNEI. Trimming shortened V by 1 base and J by 4 bases, and 13 bases separated the two germline ends. This CDR3 comprises 15 residues. The CDR3 coding sequence is TGTGCCAGCAGTGAAGGCCAGAGCGCTGGCACTGAAGCTTTCTTT. Translated, it gives CASSEGQSAGTEAFF.

V and J are TRBV30 and TRBJ2-3, with 9 nucleotides matching TRBD1. Germline values: CDR1 GTSNPN, CDR2 SVGIG (reference sequence). This CDR3 has 16 amino acids. V lost 1 base to trimming and J lost 6 bases; unmatched junction nucleotides: 11. CDR3 bases: TGTGCCTGGAGTGGAGGACAGGGGCGCGTAGCGGATACGCAGTATTTT. Translation: CAWSGGQGRVADTQYF.

The chain joins TRBV7-9 to TRBJ2-3; D is undetermined. The germline gives CDR1 SEHNR, CDR2 FQNEAQ (reference sequence). This CDR3 is 15 amino acids long. Trimming left V 2 bases short and J 6 bases short, with 15 bases between. The CDR3 is CASSLLRLVRDTQYF. Written as DNA, the CDR3 is TGTGCCAGCAGCTTACTTAGGCTCGTGAGGGATACGCAGTATTTT.

The chain combines TRBV3-1 (or the pseudogene TRBV3-2) with TRBJ2-2; D not certain. The CDR3 loop spans 13 amino acids. The V end was cut by 1 base, the J end by 7 bases, with 7 bases between. The V gene's germline CDR1 is LGHDT and CDR2 YNNKEL (reference sequence). The CDR3 protein is CASSQVFGGELFF. CDR3 in DNA: TGTGCCAGCAGCCAAGTCTTTGGCGGGGAGCTGTTTTTT.

V is TRBV7-2 and J is TRBJ2-1; D is undetermined. CDR1 and CDR2 from the germline V gene are SGHTA and FQGNSA. The CDR3 is 12 residues long. Deletions cut 5 bases from V and 9 bases from J, with 11 bases between. CDR3 DNA: TGTGCCAGCAGCGGCTCTTCCTCTGAGCAGTTCTTC. It codes for CASSGSSSEQFF.

The chain combines TRBV5-4 with TRBJ2-5, with a tentative D call TRBD2 (5 bases). The CDR3 covers 15 residues. CDR1 SGHNT and CDR2 YYREEE come from the germline V gene (reference sequence). The V and J ends lost 0 bases and 5 bases respectively, with 14 bases between them. CDR3 loop: CASSLGGTSLETQYF. The CDR3 DNA follows: TGTGCCAGCAGCTTGGGTGGTACTAGTTTGGAGACCCAGTACTTC.

The rearrangement joins TRBV11-3 to TRBJ1-1; D unclear. Germline values: CDR1 SGHNT, CDR2 YENEEA. The CDR3 sequence is 14 residues long. V was trimmed by 3 bases and J by 1 base, leaving 9 bases between them. The CDR3 loop reads CASSFPGRNTEAFF. The CDR3 DNA reads as TGTGCCAGCAGCTTCCCCGGGAGGAACACTGAAGCTTTCTTT.